This passage covers 16 T cell receptor beta chains from one sample sequenced in a study of cytomegalovirus exposure and HLA in healthy donors. The assay was immunoSEQ multiplex PCR, and TCRdb's table has in-frame clones only and misses some. The sample lists under 140,000 clones, roughly 90% occurring once. The sample consisted of PBMCs. These TCRs come from a young woman in good health and CMV-seronegative.

The chain joins TRBV13 to TRBJ1-1; the match to TRBD1 covers 7 bases. In germline, CDR1 is PRHDT, CDR2 FYEKMQ (reference sequence). Trimming took 4 bases from V and 0 from J; bases not matched to a gene: 5. The CDR3 has 15 residues. CDR3 region: CASSSWTGLNTEAFF. DNA of the CDR3: TGTGCCAGCAGCTCCTGGACAGGCTTGAACACTGAAGCTTTCTTT. Full variable domain (missing parts from reference TRBV13 and TRBJ1-1): AAGVIQSPRHLIKEKRETATLKCYPIPRHDTVYWYQQGPGQDPQFLISFYEKMQSDKGSIPDRFSAQQFSDYHSELNMSSLELGDSALYFCASSSWTGLNTEAFFGQGTRLTVV.

The V and J genes are TRBV6-5 and TRBJ1-4; D uncertain. Per germline, CDR1 MNHEY and CDR2 SVGAGI. V was clipped by 1 base and J by 6 bases, with 12 bases between them. The CDR3 extends over 15 amino acids. In nucleotides, the CDR3 is TGTGCCAGCAGTTACTTGGGGAGGGAGGATGAAAAACTGTTTTTT. Translating gives CASSYLGREDEKLFF.

The genes are TRBV5-6 and TRBJ2-3; D gene unclear. Germline V gene data show CDR1 as SGHDT and CDR2 as YYEEEE. Trimming pared 0 bases from V and 5 bases from J, leaving 13 bases between. This CDR3 has 15 amino acids. CDR3 coding DNA: TGTGCCAGCAGCTTGGCGCGATCAAGTGAAGATACGCAGTATTTT. This gives the protein CASSLARSSEDTQYF.

The chain combines TRBV7-2 with TRBJ2-2; TRBD1 agrees at 8 bases. The germline V gene encodes CDR1 SGHTA and CDR2 FQGNSA. With V trimmed by 5 bases and J by 6 bases, 5 bases remained unmatched. The CDR3 runs to 14 residues. CDR3 sequence reads: CASSADREAGELFF. CDR3 sequence (DNA): TGTGCCAGCAGCGCGGACAGGGAAGCCGGGGAGCTGTTTTTT.

The rearrangement uses TRBV5-1 and TRBJ2-3; 10 positions match TRBD1. Unmatched junction bases numbered 13, after V lost 4 bases and J lost 5 bases. Germline V gene data show CDR1 as SGHRS and CDR2 as YFSETQ. The CDR3 consists of 17 residues. CDR3 DNA: TGCGCCAGCAGCCTAACAGGGACAGGGGCGCCGGGAGATACGCAGTATTTT. Protein product: CASSLTGTGAPGDTQYF. Variable domain in full (rest from reference TRBV5-1 and TRBJ2-3): KAGVTQTPRYLIKTRGQQVTLSCSPISGHRSVSWYQQTPGQGLQFLFEYFSETQRNKGNFPGRFSGRQFSNSRSEMNVSTLELGDSALYLCASSLTGTGAPGDTQYFGPGTRLTVL.

The chain uses TRBV30 and TRBJ1-5, with D uncertain. CDR3 length equals 14 residues. Germline V CDR1 and CDR2: GTSNPN, SVGIG (reference sequence). Trimming took off 0 bases at V and 1 base at J, with 7 bases between the two ends. The CDR3 protein is CAWSVGLSNQPQHF. The CDR3 region has the DNA TGTGCCTGGAGTGTCGGGTTGAGCAATCAGCCCCAGCATTTT.

The gene calls are TRBV2 and TRBJ1-1; D is unclear. The CDR3 is made up of 13 amino acids. V lost 3 bases, J lost 0 bases, and 5 bases lay in between. Looked up from germline, CDR1 is SNHLY and CDR2 is FYNNEI. DNA for the CDR3: TGTGCCAGCAGTGAGGAGATGAACACTGAAGCTTTCTTT. Translated, it gives CASSEEMNTEAFF. Full variable domain (outside the CDR3, taken from reference TRBV2 and TRBJ1-1): EPEVTQTPSHQVTQMGQEVILRCVPISNHLYFYWYRQILGQKVEFLVSFYNNEISEKSEIFDDQFSVERPDGSNFTLKIRSTKLEDSAMYFCASSEEMNTEAFFGQGTRLTVV.

The count of this clone is one. V and J are TRBV11-2 and TRBJ1-2; D might be TRBD1 (5 bases). V was shortened by 1 base and J by 0 bases, with 12 bases between the two germline ends. This CDR3 has 16 residues. Per germline, CDR1 SGHAT and CDR2 FQNNGV. The CDR3 loop reads CASSLVGGATNYGYTF. DNA of the CDR3: TGTGCCAGCAGCTTAGTGGGAGGGGCTACTAACTATGGCTACACCTTC.

The V call is TRBV18, the J call TRBJ1-2, with D maybe TRBD1 (5 bases). CDR3 size: 13 residues. V shed 4 bases and J shed 8 bases, with 14 bases lying between them. The V gene's germline CDR1 is KGHSH and CDR2 LQKENI. CDR3 sequence: CASSLDGGVGYTF. CDR3 in DNA: TGTGCCAGCTCACTAGACGGGGGAGTAGGCTACACCTTC.

The V call is TRBV7-2, the J call TRBJ1-4; D not resolved. From germline, CDR1 is SGHTA and CDR2 FQGNSA. Trimming stripped 0 bases from V and 0 bases from J, with 5 bases between. The CDR3 totals 15 residues. CDR3 bases: TGTGCCAGCAGCTTAGCGCCAGCAACTAATGAAAAACTGTTTTTT. Protein product: CASSLAPATNEKLFF.

The J gene is TRBJ2-7, the V gene TRBV30; D perhaps matches TRBD1 (6 bases). There are 13 residues in the CDR3. Germline V gene data show CDR1 as GTSNPN and CDR2 as SVGIG (reference sequence). Trimming took off 0 bases at V and 4 bases at J, with 10 bases between the two ends. CDR3 sequence: CAWSVQGSYEQYF. The CDR3 DNA is TGTGCCTGGAGTGTACAGGGCTCATACGAGCAGTACTTC.

A remark on this clone: Other DNA sequences in this sample translate to the same CDR3. The chain carries TRBV20-1 and TRBJ2-5, with D maybe TRBD2 (7 bases). The germline V gene has CDR1 DFQATT and CDR2 SNEGSKA (reference sequence). The CDR3 is 11 amino acids. V gave up 6 bases and J gave up 5 bases, with 10 bases separating them. This CDR3 is CSARGLETQYF. CDR3 DNA: TGCAGTGCGCGGGGGCTGGAGACCCAGTACTTC.

This clone was observed a single time. V gene TRBV15 combines with J gene TRBJ1-2; 7 bases are a match to TRBD1. V shed 2 bases and J 7 bases; nucleotides not matched to a gene: 10. The CDR3 runs 15 residues. Germline CDR1 reads LNHNV; CDR2 reads YYDKDF (reference sequence). CDR3 residues: CATSRLQGIMAGYTF. CDR3 nucleotide sequence: TGTGCCACCAGCAGATTACAGGGGATTATGGCTGGCTACACCTTC.

This clone was observed a single time. The chain uses TRBV10-2 and TRBJ1-1; D unclear. The V end was cut by 6 bases, the J end by 1 base, with 9 bases between. Germline CDR1 reads WSHSY; CDR2 reads SAAADI. The CDR3 contains 13 residues. The CDR3 spells CASRGASNTEAFF. CDR3 in DNA: TGCGCCAGCAGGGGAGCTTCGAACACTGAAGCTTTCTTT.

The chain couples TRBV28 to TRBJ2-5; 7 positions agree with TRBD1. The CDR3 loop spans 13 amino acids. The germline CDR1 and CDR2 sequences are MDHEN and SYDVKM. Trimming removed 6 bases from V and 3 bases from J; junction bases left unmatched: 4. The CDR3 loop reads CASSRDREETQYF. The CDR3 DNA reads TGTGCCAGCAGCCGGGACAGAGAAGAGACCCAGTACTTC.

This clone was recorded a few times. This chain joins TRBV7-9 and TRBJ2-3, with 11 bases that match TRBD1. Germline V gives CDR1 SEHNR, CDR2 FQNEAQ (reference sequence). Losses at the gene ends were 5 bases for V and 7 bases for J; bases not matched to a gene: 14. This CDR3 has 17 residues. The CDR3 sequence is CASSPKVGTGGVNTQYF. The CDR3 region has the DNA TGTGCCAGCAGCCCGAAAGTCGGGACAGGGGGAGTGAATACGCAGTATTTT. Complete variable domain (other parts from reference TRBV7-9 and TRBJ2-3): DTGVSQNPRHKITKRGQNVTFRCDPISEHNRLYWYRQTLGQGPEFLTYFQNEAQLEKSRLLSDRFSAERPKGSFSTLEIQRTEQGDSAMYLCASSPKVGTGGVNTQYFGPGTRLTVL.